Each of the 30 T cell receptor beta chains below was sequenced from the same sample in a study of blood T cell repertoires in COVID-19. Libraries were prepared by immunoSEQ multiplex PCR; TCRdb keeps only in-frame clonotypes and omits some of them. The sample shows hundreds of thousands of clones, around four fifths of them seen only once. Sequenced: peripheral blood. These receptors originate from a man aged 25 to 45 with active or convalescent COVID-19.

The rearrangement uses TRBV7-2 and TRBJ1-2, with D tentatively TRBD1 (5 bases). The CDR3 runs to 13 residues. V was trimmed by 5 bases and J by 8 bases, leaving 15 bases between them. Germline assignment: CDR1 SGHTA and CDR2 FQGNSA. DNA of the CDR3: TGTGCCAGCAGCCTGGGGGGATCCGGGGGCTACACCTTC. It is translated as CASSLGGSGGYTF. The whole variable domain, filled in from reference TRBV7-2 and TRBJ1-2, reads GAGVSQSPSNKVTEKGKDVELRCDPISGHTALYWYRQSLGQGLEFLIYFQGNSAPDKSGLPSDRFSAERTGGSVSTLTIQRTQQEDSAVYLCASSLGGSGGYTFGSGTRLTVV.

In its sample, this clone was seen once. V and J are TRBV4-3 and TRBJ1-1; D is unclear. The V end was cut by 0 bases, the J end by 2 bases, with 10 bases between. CDR1 LGHNA and CDR2 YSLEER come from the germline V gene. The CDR3 is made up of 15 amino acids. For the CDR3, the DNA is TGCGCCAGCAGCCAAGATCCGGAGTTCAACACTGAAGCTTTCTTT. It encodes CASSQDPEFNTEAFF.

The DNA for the CDR3 is TGTGCCAGCACCCGACAGGGTTACACTGAAGCTTTCTTT. Translation: CASTRQGYTEAFF. This rearrangement joins TRBV27 to TRBJ1-1; the match to TRBD1 covers 7 bases. V was pared by 7 bases and J by 3 bases, with 5 bases of the junction left unmatched. Per the germline V gene, CDR1 is MNHEY and CDR2 is SMNVEV (reference sequence). The CDR3 loop spans 13 amino acids.

The genes are TRBV7-3 and TRBJ2-3; D unclear. In germline, CDR1 is SGHTA, CDR2 FQGTGA. The germline V and J ends were trimmed by 2 bases and 1 base, with 13 bases remaining between them. The CDR3 extends over 16 amino acids. CDR3 region: CASSLSAAPGTDTQYF. CDR3 DNA: TGTGCCAGCAGCTTATCGGCGGCCCCTGGCACAGATACGCAGTATTTT.

The sample holds a few counts of this clone. The V and J genes are TRBV5-6 and TRBJ1-1; TRBD1 aligns across 8 bases. Unmatched junction bases numbered 11, after V lost 3 bases and J lost 4 bases. The CDR3 extends over 16 amino acids. The V gene's germline CDR1 is SGHDT and CDR2 YYEEEE. CDR3 sequence (DNA): TGTGCCAGCAGCTGGAGTGACAGGGGCCCGAGCACTGAAGCTTTCTTT. It is translated as CASSWSDRGPSTEAFF. The entire variable domain, with the rest obtained from reference TRBV5-6 and TRBJ1-1, is as follows: DAGVTQSPTHLIKTRGQQVTLRCSPKSGHDTVSWYQQALGQGPQFIFQYYEEEERQRGNFPDRFSGHQFPNYSSELNVNALLLGDSALYLCASSWSDRGPSTEAFFGQGTRLTVV.

The gene calls are TRBV5-5 and TRBJ1-2; 8 nucleotides match TRBD1. After removal of 0 bases from V and 5 bases from J, the junction contained 3 bases not matched to a gene. The CDR3 covers 14 residues. In germline, CDR1 is SGHKS, CDR2 YYEKEE (reference sequence). For the CDR3, the DNA is TGTGCCAGCAGCTTGGCTCGGACAGGGTATGGCTACACCTTC. It specifies CASSLARTGYGYTF.

This chain connects TRBV5-1 to TRBJ1-1; TRBD1 matches at 10 bases. Germline CDR1 reads SGHRS; CDR2 reads YFSETQ. The CDR3 has 15 amino acids. Losses at the gene ends were 4 bases for V and 1 base for J; bases not matched to a gene: 4. The CDR3 here is CASSPGQGGNTEAFF. The CDR3 DNA follows: TGCGCCAGCAGCCCAGGACAGGGGGGGAACACTGAAGCTTTCTTT.

This clone showed up just a few times. The CDR3 sequence is CASSLGTSATYEQYF. The CDR3 DNA reads TGTGCCAGCAGTCTTGGGACTAGCGCAACCTACGAGCAGTACTTC. The chain combines TRBV9 with TRBJ2-7, with 10 bases fitting TRBD2. Germline V lookup: CDR1 SGDLS, CDR2 YYNGEE. The CDR3 runs 15 residues. Unmatched junction bases numbered 7, after V lost 5 bases and J lost 2 bases.

The chain employs TRBV7-9 and TRBJ1-1, with 10 positions matching TRBD1. Trimming took 5 bases from V and 4 from J; bases not matched to a gene: 10. Germline CDR1 SEHNR, CDR2 FQNEAQ (reference sequence). This CDR3 has 16 amino acids. The CDR3 sequence: CASSLSTGGMGTEAFF. In DNA, the CDR3 is TGTGCCAGCAGCCTGTCGACAGGGGGCATGGGCACTGAAGCTTTCTTT.

This clone occurred a few times. The V call is TRBV6-2 or TRBV6-3, the J call TRBJ2-6; D call uncertain. Germline CDR1 MNHEY, CDR2 SVGEGT. Trimming stripped 5 bases from V and 4 bases from J, with 9 bases between. The CDR3 is 14 amino acids. The CDR3 DNA reads as TGTGCCAGCAGTCGGGTGGCGGGGGCCAACGTCCTGACTTTC. Amino acid sequence: CASSRVAGANVLTF.

CDR3: CASTSGNYGYTF. CDR3 sequence (DNA): TGTGCCAGCACCTCGGGGAACTATGGCTACACCTTC. The chain is built from TRBV6-5 and TRBJ1-2; D is ambiguous. In germline, CDR1 is MNHEY, CDR2 SVGAGI. Trimming cost V 7 bases and J 2 bases, with 8 bases left between them. There are 12 residues in the CDR3.

A single count supports this clone. The rearrangement uses TRBV28 and TRBJ1-2; D not certain. The V end lost 5 bases, the J end lost 5 bases, and 15 bases lay between the germline ends. From germline, CDR1 is MDHEN and CDR2 SYDVKM. The CDR3 has 14 amino acids. The CDR3 coding sequence is TGTGCCAGCAGTCCCGACCGCGGATTATATGGCTACACCTTC. This sequence encodes CASSPDRGLYGYTF.

The chain links TRBV2 to TRBJ1-1; D may be TRBD1 (5 bases). Germline CDR1 is SNHLY and CDR2 is FYNNEI. The CDR3 length is 13 residues. The V gene lost 1 base and the J gene lost 11 bases, with 14 bases spanning the gap. CDR3 protein: CASSEVLGGEAFF. DNA for the CDR3: TGTGCCAGCAGTGAAGTTCTGGGAGGGGAGGCTTTCTTT.

The J gene is TRBJ2-5, the V gene TRBV3-1 (or the pseudogene TRBV3-2); D gene ambiguous. CDR1 is LGHDT, CDR2 YNNKEL, per germline (reference sequence). V was shortened by 3 bases and J by 7 bases, with 18 bases between the two germline ends. The CDR3 contains 15 residues. The CDR3 DNA sequence: TGTGCCAGCAGCCACCTGACCGGGTCCGCCCGGACCCAGTACTTC. It yields the protein CASSHLTGSARTQYF.

Turning to this clone: This specimen includes other DNA sequences encoding the same CDR3. V is TRBV5-5 and J is TRBJ1-3, with 8 bases fitting TRBD1. The CDR3 runs to 17 residues. The V gene end was trimmed by 0 bases and the J gene end by 1 base; junction bases not matched to a gene: 6. Germline CDR1 SGHKS, CDR2 YYEKEE (reference sequence). The CDR3 reads CASSLAAGGASGNTIYF. DNA of the CDR3: TGTGCCAGCAGCTTGGCGGCAGGGGGCGCGTCTGGAAACACCATATATTTT.

This chain links TRBV10-3 with TRBJ2-2, with D hard to call. Trimming stripped 10 bases from V and 7 bases from J, with 16 bases between. The V gene's germline CDR1 is ENHRY and CDR2 SYGVKD. This CDR3 contains 13 residues. The CDR3 coding sequence is TGTGCCACCGGCAAAGAGGAAATCGGGGAGCTGTTTTTT. Protein: CATGKEEIGELFF.

This clone was detected once. The chain uses TRBV18 and TRBJ1-3, with D perhaps TRBD1 (5 bases). Trimming took off 3 bases at V and 2 bases at J, with 11 bases between the two ends. The CDR3 contains 15 residues. Germline V gene lookup returns CDR1 KGHSH and CDR2 LQKENI. Here the CDR3 reads CASSPGRAAGNTIYF. The CDR3, as DNA: TGTGCCAGCTCACCGGGCAGGGCCGCTGGAAACACCATATATTTT. The full variable domain, with the rest looked up from reference TRBV18 and TRBJ1-3, is NAGVMQNPRHLVRRRGQEARLRCSPMKGHSHVYWYRQLPEEGLKFMVYLQKENIIDESGMPKERFSAEFPKEGPSILRIQQVVRGDSAAYFCASSPGRAAGNTIYFGEGSWLTVV.

This clone was counted once. The V gene is TRBV2, the J gene TRBJ1-1; 8 positions agree with TRBD1. The junction had 10 bases not matched to a gene; V was cut back by 3 bases and J by 10 bases. The CDR3 runs to 14 residues. From germline, CDR1 is SNHLY and CDR2 FYNNEI. CDR3 residues: CASSEADRGVGAFF. DNA of the CDR3: TGTGCCAGCAGTGAGGCCGACAGGGGAGTCGGAGCTTTCTTT.

The V gene is TRBV7-9, the J gene TRBJ2-5; 8 bases map to TRBD2. The CDR3 loop spans 15 amino acids. Germline V gene lookup returns CDR1 SEHNR and CDR2 FQNEAQ (reference sequence). V shed 6 bases, J shed 4 bases, and the junction held 10 bases outside the gene matches. CDR3 bases: TGTGCCAGCAGTTCCCGGGTAGCGGGGTTAGAGACCCAGTACTTC. Amino acid sequence: CASSSRVAGLETQYF.

This chain links TRBV19 with TRBJ1-5, with D possibly matching TRBD1 (5 bases). This CDR3 has 13 residues. Trimming took off 5 bases at V and 8 bases at J, with 13 bases between the two ends. Germline assignment: CDR1 LNHDA and CDR2 SQIVND (reference sequence). In nucleotides, the CDR3 is TGTGCCAGTAGTTCTCAGGTCAGGGAGCCCCAGCATTTT. Its translation: CASSSQVREPQHF.

This chain links TRBV28 with TRBJ1-2; D remains unclear. The CDR3 contains 14 residues. Trimming shortened V by 5 bases and J by 5 bases, and 15 bases separated the two germline ends. Germline-derived CDR1 and CDR2 are MDHEN and SYDVKM. The CDR3 DNA is TGTGCCAGCAGTCCCCGGGTGGAGAGGTATGGCTACACCTTC. Its translation is CASSPRVERYGYTF.

The CDR3 here is CAWTRQANYGYTF. As DNA, the CDR3 is TGTGCCTGGACCCGACAGGCTAACTATGGCTACACCTTC. The gene calls are TRBV30 and TRBJ1-2; TRBD1 is a possible D gene (6 bases). The V and J ends lost 4 bases and 0 bases respectively, with 9 bases between them. Germline V gene data show CDR1 as GTSNPN and CDR2 as SVGIG (reference sequence). The CDR3 has 13 amino acids.

The chain couples TRBV9 to TRBJ1-4; a possible D gene is TRBD1 (5 bases). V was cut by 4 bases and J by 5 bases, with 9 bases left in between. Germline-derived CDR1 and CDR2 are SGDLS and YYNGEE. This CDR3 spans 13 amino acids. CDR3 amino acids: CASSRGLNEKLFF. In nucleotides, the CDR3 is TGTGCCAGCAGCCGGGGGTTGAATGAAAAACTGTTTTTT. The entire variable domain, with the rest obtained from reference TRBV9 and TRBJ1-4, is as follows: DSGVTQTPKHLITATGQRVTLRCSPRSGDLSVYWYQQSLDQGLQFLIQYYNGEERAKGNILERFSAQQFPDLHSELNLSSLELGDSALYFCASSRGLNEKLFFGSGTQLSVL.

The genes are TRBV4-2 and TRBJ2-7; D is unresolved. CDR1 is LGHNA and CDR2 is YNFKEQ in the germline V gene. Trimming removed 0 bases at V and 2 bases at J, with 5 bases between. This CDR3 is 13 amino acids long. In DNA, the CDR3 is TGTGCCAGCAGCCAAGAGAGGACCTACGAGCAGTACTTC. Its protein is CASSQERTYEQYF.

V is TRBV30 and J is TRBJ1-4; no firm D call. This CDR3 has 16 amino acids. The germline V gene encodes CDR1 GTSNPN and CDR2 SVGIG (reference sequence). V was clipped by 2 bases and J by 0 bases, with 13 bases between them. The DNA for the CDR3 is TGTGCCTGGAGTCTTTCCCGGCTAGCAACTAATGAAAAACTGTTTTTT. Protein sequence: CAWSLSRLATNEKLFF.

The rearrangement uses TRBV30 and TRBJ1-6; D unclear. This CDR3 has 14 residues. Trimming shortened V by 1 base and J by 10 bases, and 14 bases separated the two germline ends. Germline V gene sequence: CDR1 GTSNPN, CDR2 SVGIG (reference sequence). Written as DNA, the CDR3 is TGTGCCTGGAGTGGTGGCAGAATTTTGTCACCCCTCCACTTT. Its protein is CAWSGGRILSPLHF.

The rearrangement joins TRBV19 to TRBJ2-1; TRBD1 agrees at 8 bases. This CDR3 has 14 residues. Trimming cost V 7 bases and J 10 bases; bases outside gene matches: 12. Germline values: CDR1 LNHDA, CDR2 SQIVND (reference sequence). The CDR3 nucleotides read TGTGCCAGTACCGCGACAGGGGAAACTCGAGAGCAGTTCTTC. Amino acids: CASTATGETREQFF.

The chain recombines TRBV6-1 with TRBJ2-2; 10 positions match TRBD2. This CDR3 spans 17 amino acids. CDR1 is MNHNS, CDR2 SASEGT, per germline. V dropped 1 base and J dropped 3; count of bases not matched to a gene: 5. The CDR3 spells CASSEGLAGAYTGELFF. The CDR3 DNA reads as TGTGCCAGCAGTGAAGGCCTAGCGGGGGCATACACCGGGGAGCTGTTTTTT.

The chain joins TRBV10-2 to TRBJ2-1; 8 bases are shared with TRBD1. Unmatched junction bases numbered 4, after V lost 7 bases and J lost 2 bases. Per germline, CDR1 WSHSY and CDR2 SAAADI. The CDR3 runs 14 residues. CDR3 in amino acids: CASNRDRTYNEQFF. The CDR3 region has the DNA TGCGCCAGCAACCGGGACAGGACCTACAATGAGCAGTTCTTC.

This clone occurred a few times. The chain couples TRBV6-5 to TRBJ2-3, with D perhaps matching TRBD1 (5 bases). Germline V gives CDR1 MNHEY, CDR2 SVGAGI. The CDR3 consists of 16 residues. The V end was cut by 2 bases, the J end by 4 bases, with 16 bases between. The CDR3 bases are TGTGCCAGCAGTTACAGTGGGGCAGGTGCGCCAGATACGCAGTATTTT. Its translation: CASSYSGAGAPDTQYF.